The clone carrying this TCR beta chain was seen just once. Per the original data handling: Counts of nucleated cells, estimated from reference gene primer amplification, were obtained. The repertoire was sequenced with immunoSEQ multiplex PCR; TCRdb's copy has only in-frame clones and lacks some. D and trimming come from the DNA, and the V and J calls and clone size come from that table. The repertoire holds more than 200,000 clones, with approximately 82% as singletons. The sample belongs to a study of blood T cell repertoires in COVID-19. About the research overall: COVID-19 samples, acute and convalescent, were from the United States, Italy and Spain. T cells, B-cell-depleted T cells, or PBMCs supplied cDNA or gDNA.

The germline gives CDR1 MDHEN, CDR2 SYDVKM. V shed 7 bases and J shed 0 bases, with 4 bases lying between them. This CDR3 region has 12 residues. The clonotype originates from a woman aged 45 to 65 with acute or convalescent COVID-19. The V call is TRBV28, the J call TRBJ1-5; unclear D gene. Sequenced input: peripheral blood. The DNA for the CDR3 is TGTGCCAGCACCCTTAGCAATCAGCCCCAGCATTTT. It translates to CASTLSNQPQHF.